This T cell receptor (beta chain) was recovered during a study of molecular identifiers for immune sequencing clone quantification. Study-wide context: Four of five RNA aliquots from approximately 20,000 or 98,000 naive CD8 T cells were sequenced. Study observations and caveats: In CMV-specific effectors, clones above 20 copies held over 99% of molecules; naive, under 1%. Detecting spiked Jurkat TCR RNA from one cell among roughly 900,000 naive cells was reportedly possible.

CDR1 and CDR2 (germline): SQVTM, ANQGSEA. Trimming stripped 2 bases from V and 1 base from J, with 8 bases between. This CDR3 contains 13 residues. Making the bulk TCR libraries relied on previously described methods and listed TCR primers. TCRdb fed the PCR reads into MiXCR, producing one record per CDR3 protein. The sample lists nearly 650,000 distinct CDR3 sequences; roughly 25% were seen once. Remarks on this clonotype: The antigen remains undetermined. A clone one base away is much larger, so this may be a read error. Given the absence of the conserved phenylalanine or tryptophan at the CDR3 end, a read error is likely.

Sample: naive CD8+ T cells from blood, with Jurkat cell RNA spiked in. Regarding subset: FACS-sorted CD8+CD4-CCR7+CD45RA+ naive T cells. V is TRBV29-1 and J is TRBJ1-1; TRBD1 is a possible D gene (5 bases). This TCR was sampled from a human donor in good health. Some libraries in this study had Jurkat cell RNA spiked in. In DNA, the CDR3 is TGCAGCGTTGAACGGGGGACGAACACTGAAGCTTTCTCT. Protein product: CSVERGTNTEAFS.